This T cell receptor (beta chain) comes out of a study of CD8+CD57+ T cells in acquired aplastic anemia. Whole-study context: Sorted CD4+ plus CD8+ cells gave DNA averaging roughly 3 ug. As sequenced from healthy donors, CD4+ cells averaged about 10.8 million reads.

As concerns this clonotype: Its antigen is unidentified.

Broader study findings: Comparison of patients with controls identified roughly 27 shared CD8+ CDR3 sequences. Simpson's diversity of CD8+ cells was not significantly different in patients compared with controls.

Genomic DNA, serving as template, underwent TCR beta VDJ and CDR3 profiling. TCRdb re-derived calls from the reads in MiXCR, one entry per CDR3 protein. The sample has around 33,000 distinct CDR3 sequences; about 77% are singletons. V lost 1 base and J lost 1, with 11 bases in between. CDR1 and CDR2 (germline): KGHDR, SFDVKD. The CDR3 extends over 16 amino acids. Input material: sorted CD4+, CD8+, or CD8+CD57+ T cells (not recorded which) from PBMCs. The chain links TRBV24-1 to TRBJ2-3; tentatively, D is TRBD2 (6 bases). This TCR was sampled from a human donor in good health, serving as a control. CDR3 amino acids: CATSDFASEGTDTQYF. The CDR3 region has the DNA TGTGCCACCAGTGATTTTGCTAGCGAAGGCACAGATACGCAGTATTTT.